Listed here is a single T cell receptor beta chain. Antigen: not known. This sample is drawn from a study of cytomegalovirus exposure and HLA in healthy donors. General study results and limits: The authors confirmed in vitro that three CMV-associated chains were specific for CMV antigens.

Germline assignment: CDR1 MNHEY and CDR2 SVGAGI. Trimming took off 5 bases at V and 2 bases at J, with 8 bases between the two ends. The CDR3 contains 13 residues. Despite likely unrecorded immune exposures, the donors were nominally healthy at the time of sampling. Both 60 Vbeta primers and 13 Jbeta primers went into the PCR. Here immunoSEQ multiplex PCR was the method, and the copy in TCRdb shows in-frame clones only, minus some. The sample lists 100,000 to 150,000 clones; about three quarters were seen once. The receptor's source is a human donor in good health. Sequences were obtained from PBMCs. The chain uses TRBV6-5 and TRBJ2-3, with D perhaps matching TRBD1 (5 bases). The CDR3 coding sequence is TGTGCCAGCAGTGAAGGGGTCACAGATACGCAGTATTTT. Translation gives CASSEGVTDTQYF.